This T cell receptor (beta chain) was found in a study of T cells in Graves' hyperthyroidism and ophthalmopathy. Study outcomes and limitations: It was a median about seven months before onset that the model predicted ophthalmopathy. Within blood appeared most thyroid clonotypes that had expanded above 0.001.

In this sample, this clonotype turned up many times. Its antigen is currently unknown. Inclusion characteristics of ophthalmopathy patients comprised a Clinical Activity Score of at least 3, a NOSPECS grade of at least 4, and duration under 3 months. The study excluded patients with uncontrolled infection, other autoimmune disease, pregnancy or lactation. TCR beta CDR3 region amplification was performed from RNA transcripts. First-round RT-PCR with HTBI primers amplified the TCR CDR3 region. From the multiplex PCR reads, TCRdb called clonotypes with MiXCR, one entry per CDR3 protein. The sample yields over 500,000 distinct CDR3 sequences, about 15% seen once. The receptor was derived from a woman under 30 with Graves' ophthalmopathy. Material for sequencing was blood.

CDR3: CASSFEQGAAKNIQYF. DNA for the CDR3: TGTGCCAGCAGTTTCGAACAGGGGGCCGCCAAAAACATTCAGTACTTC. The V and J genes are TRBV12-3 or TRBV12-4 and TRBJ2-4; 9 bases map to TRBD1. The CDR3 has 16 residues. V was pared by 3 bases and J by 1 base, with 4 bases of the junction left unmatched.